Here is one T cell receptor beta chain with its context. No antigen is known for it. No much larger clone is present one base from it, and per-base qualities are unavailable. This sample was taken from a study of CD8+CD57+ T cells in acquired aplastic anemia (dated by TCRdb to the late 2010s). Context from the whole study: DNA extracted from sorted CD4+ and CD8+ cells had a mean of about 3 ug, with a range of roughly 0.19 to 27.4 ug. CD8+CD57+ expansion was defined as frequency above the mean frequency observed in healthy subjects. General study outcomes and caveats: Although 25 to 30 CD8+ CDR3 sequences were shared by patients and controls, these sequences appeared highly expressed in patients and within the immunodominant clones of patients. Between patients and healthy controls, no significant difference in CD8+ Simpson's diversity was found (P=0.060).

The CDR3 starts with the cysteine, ends with the phenylalanine, and has 15 residues. The read is trimmed to its CDR3 DNA, 45 bases read in frame from base 1. V was cut back by 1 base and J by 5 bases, leaving a gap of 15 bases between them. As encoded in the germline V gene, CDR1 is SGHVS while CDR2 is FNYEAQ. Expansion of CD8+CD57+ cells had been shown by flow cytometry in the patients chosen for sequencing. Every patient had a diagnosis of severe acquired aplastic anemia based on International Study of Aplastic Anemia and Agranulocytosis and Camitta criteria. At the time blood was sampled, none of the patients had received any therapy. The study deep-sequenced TCR repertoires of sorted CD4+ and CD8+ blood T cells from severe aplastic anemia patients and healthy subjects. In the USA, patient enrollment took place under clinicaltrials.gov protocols 00001620, 01623167, 00001397, 00071045, 00081523 and 00961064. Ficoll-Paque density gradient centrifugation was used to isolate peripheral blood mononuclear cells. Before DNA extraction, CD4+ and CD8+ T cells were sorted with FACS or magnetic beads.

TCR beta VDJ combination and CDR3 sequence profiling used genomic DNA as the template. An Illumina HiSeq 2000 was the platform used for TCR repertoire sequencing. The authors processed their data as follows. Repertoires were assessed using TRBV/TRBJ rearrangement plots, CDR3 size and DJ length profiles, and Simpson's diversity index. Whichever DNA sequence was most abundant in the deep sequencing data was defined as the immunodominant clone. CDR3 amino acid sequences were screened for sharing across subjects and compared with published repertoires and the VDJdb database. TCRdb reprocessing: public reads trimmed at Q25 with fastp, clones called with MiXCR, in-frame beta chains kept. All rows with the same CDR3 protein become a single entry with the most common DNA and genes. The V and J calls were determined by TCRdb, not by the authors. A total of roughly 180,000 distinct CDR3 sequences appear in this sample, roughly three fifths of them only once. Clones ranked in the top ten supply roughly 43% of the sample.

The material sequenced was sorted CD4+, CD8+, or CD8+CD57+ T cells (not recorded which) from PBMCs. The source of this sequence is a human donor with aplastic anemia. The sequence joins TRBV7-6 to TRBJ2-7, and the D gene may be TRBD2, 6 bases matching. The sequenced DNA: TGTGCCAGCAGCTTAGAATCTAGCGTTGGTAACGAGCAGTACTTC. The resulting protein is CASSLESSVGNEQYF.